This T cell receptor (beta chain) stems from a study of cytomegalovirus exposure and HLA in healthy donors. About the study: Some 85 million unique TCRs, all from HLA-typed donors, were included in an early release of the data.

On this clone itself: Its antigen is currently unknown.

Primers included in the PCR were 60 Vbeta and 13 Jbeta primers. The data were produced by immunoSEQ multiplex PCR, yet TCRdb's version contains in-frame clones alone and is incomplete. The repertoire holds approximately 92,000 clones, with over 75% as singletons. General study findings and limits: Follow-up analysis later connected one missense variant in DCLRE1C with trimming of TCR beta V- and J-genes. What TCR beta sequences reportedly achieved was accurate prediction of HLA-A and HLA-B alleles in most subjects. Follow-up analysis seemed to connect common viral pathogens with several of the most significant clusters identified.

After removal of 5 bases from V and 4 bases from J, the junction contained 10 bases not matched to a gene. The CDR3 totals 16 residues. Germline lookup yields CDR1 MDHEN and CDR2 SYDVKM. The sequence came from a girl aged 2 to 9 in good health and CMV-seropositive. This chain links TRBV28 with TRBJ1-5; 8 bases map to TRBD1. The sample was PBMCs. The CDR3 sequence: CASSPQGAPLNQPQHF. The CDR3 DNA sequence: TGTGCCAGCAGTCCGCAGGGGGCGCCCCTTAATCAGCCCCAGCATTTT.